The entry below describes one T cell receptor beta chain. Participant ages covered about 18 to 89 years across 24 US areas. Participant reports of clinical history set cohort assignment. The recovered donors of Cohort 3 showed two negative PCRs, clearance, or symptom resolution. TCRdb's copy holds only in-frame clones and misses some; the assay was immunoSEQ multiplex PCR. The sample shows a few hundred thousand clones, around nine tenths of them seen only once. Germline V gives CDR1 SGHVS, CDR2 FQNEAQ. Trimming pared 1 base from V and 5 bases from J, leaving 8 bases between. CDR3 size: 13 residues. The data were taken from a study of blood T cell repertoires in COVID-19. Study at large: Donors in the United States, Italy and Spain gave samples during acute or convalescent COVID-19.

The chain recombines TRBV7-8 with TRBJ1-2; no clear D gene. The sequence came from a woman in her sixties or seventies who had recovered from COVID-19. The source material was PBMCs or T cells enriched from blood (not recorded which). The CDR3 is CASSLGSDYGYTF. Written as DNA, the CDR3 is TGTGCCAGCAGCTTAGGGTCAGATTATGGCTACACCTTC.